The 23 T cell receptor beta chains below all came from one sample that was sequenced in a study of blood T cell repertoires in COVID-19. Produced via immunoSEQ multiplex PCR; TCRdb's table is partial and in-frame only. The profile shows 130,000 or so clones, under 85% of them singletons. The sequenced material came from peripheral blood. The source is a woman aged 60 to 75 with acute or convalescent COVID-19.

The chain recombines TRBV14 with TRBJ1-6; 8 bases match TRBD1. The V gene end was trimmed by 4 bases and the J gene end by 7 bases; junction bases not matched to a gene: 3. CDR1 and CDR2 from the germline V gene are SGHDN and FVKESK. The CDR3 consists of 14 residues. The CDR3 sequence: CASSRTGTNSPLHF. CDR3 coding DNA: TGTGCCAGCAGCCGGACAGGGACGAATTCACCCCTCCACTTT.

This chain joins TRBV19 and TRBJ1-6, with unresolved D. Trimming left V 6 bases short and J 0 bases short, with 6 bases between. This CDR3 region has 14 residues. Germline V gives CDR1 LNHDA, CDR2 SQIVND (reference sequence). In nucleotides, the CDR3 is TGTGCCAGTAGAAAGAGCTCCTATAATTCACCCCTCCACTTT. Protein: CASRKSSYNSPLHF.

The chain employs TRBV6-4 and TRBJ2-3, with a tentative D call TRBD2 (6 bases). The CDR3 has 14 amino acids. Germline CDR1 reads MRHNA; CDR2 reads SNTAGT. V was trimmed by 7 bases and J by 4 bases, leaving 15 bases between them. CDR3 sequence reads: CASKLASFADTQYF. CDR3 coding DNA: TGTGCCAGCAAACTAGCTTCCTTCGCAGATACGCAGTATTTT.

The V gene is TRBV2, the J gene TRBJ2-1, with 8 nucleotides matching TRBD1. The germline V gene encodes CDR1 SNHLY and CDR2 FYNNEI. V dropped 4 bases and J dropped 7; count of bases not matched to a gene: 6. The CDR3 totals 14 residues. This chain's CDR3 is CASSARQGPNEQFF. CDR3 bases: TGTGCCAGCAGTGCCCGACAGGGGCCTAATGAGCAGTTCTTC.

The chain carries TRBV20-1 and TRBJ1-5; D gene uncertain. The CDR3 sequence is 15 residues long. V dropped 3 bases and J dropped 0 bases, with 12 bases sitting between them. Germline V gene lookup returns CDR1 DFQATT and CDR2 SNEGSKA (reference sequence). CDR3 protein: CSASPSVYSNQPQHF. CDR3 nucleotides: TGCAGTGCTAGTCCGAGCGTTTATAGCAATCAGCCCCAGCATTTT.

The rearrangement uses TRBV5-1 and TRBJ1-1; TRBD1 matches 7 bases. The CDR3 spans 14 residues. The germline V gene encodes CDR1 SGHRS and CDR2 YFSETQ. The ends lost 4 bases at V and 1 base at J; junction bases unmatched: 4. This CDR3 is CASSPGTANTEAFF. In DNA, the CDR3 is TGCGCCAGCAGCCCCGGGACAGCGAACACTGAAGCTTTCTTT.

The chain employs TRBV27 and TRBJ2-5, with D tentatively TRBD1 (6 bases). Trimming stripped 5 bases from V and 1 base from J, with 11 bases between. The V gene's germline CDR1 is MNHEY and CDR2 SMNVEV (reference sequence). The CDR3 loop spans 14 amino acids. The chain's CDR3 is CASSLLGGQETQYF. The DNA for the CDR3 is TGTGCCAGCAGTCTCCTAGGGGGCCAAGAGACCCAGTACTTC.

This chain connects TRBV28 to TRBJ1-5; possibly TRBD1 for D (5 bases). V lost 11 bases and J 0 bases, leaving 20 bases between the germline ends. The CDR3 spans 16 residues. CDR1 is MDHEN, CDR2 SYDVKM, per germline. CDR3 in amino acids: CASLYGGGASNQPQHF. CDR3 sequence (DNA): TGTGCCTCCCTATACGGGGGAGGGGCTAGCAATCAGCCCCAGCATTTT.

The chain combines TRBV6-1 with TRBJ2-4; D remains unclear. Germline V gene sequence: CDR1 MNHNS, CDR2 SASEGT. The V end lost 0 bases, the J end lost 1 base, and 10 bases lay between the germline ends. The CDR3 is made up of 16 amino acids. The CDR3 protein is CASSEALTGAKNIQYF. In nucleotides, the CDR3 is TGTGCCAGCAGTGAAGCGTTGACTGGGGCCAAAAACATTCAGTACTTC.

Details on this clone: Additional DNA sequences in this sample encode the identical CDR3. The chain carries TRBV5-1 and TRBJ1-2, with D unclear. The V end lost 0 bases, the J end lost 2 bases, and 8 bases lay between the germline ends. The CDR3 has 14 residues. Germline V gene lookup returns CDR1 SGHRS and CDR2 YFSETQ. CDR3 sequence: CASSLEGGNYGYTF. The CDR3, as DNA: TGCGCCAGCAGCTTGGAAGGAGGGAACTATGGCTACACCTTC.

The J gene is TRBJ2-1, the V gene TRBV6-6; a possible D gene is TRBD2 (5 bases). V lost 6 bases, J lost 10 bases, and 22 bases lay in between. Germline V gives CDR1 MNHNY, CDR2 SVGAGI (reference sequence). The CDR3 runs 15 residues. DNA of the CDR3: TGTGCCAGCAGAGTGGGGAGTTCAGAGGCGAGGGAGCAGTTCTTC. This encodes CASRVGSSEAREQFF.

The chain is built from TRBV9 and TRBJ1-3; TRBD1 matches at 7 bases. With V trimmed by 6 bases and J by 3 bases, 6 bases remained unmatched. The CDR3 sequence is 14 residues long. From germline, CDR1 is SGDLS and CDR2 YYNGEE. CDR3 loop: CASTRGTDGNTIYF. CDR3 DNA: TGTGCCAGCACCCGAGGGACAGATGGAAACACCATATATTTT.

This sequence joins TRBV12-3 or TRBV12-4 and TRBJ1-1, with D hard to call. This CDR3 comprises 13 residues. Trimming removed 5 bases from V and 1 base from J, with 8 bases in between. This chain's CDR3 is CASSVQENTEAFF. CDR3 DNA sequence: TGTGCCAGCAGTGTCCAGGAGAACACTGAAGCTTTCTTT.

The rearrangement uses TRBV24-1 and TRBJ1-3; 7 bases are shared with TRBD1. The CDR3 is made up of 13 amino acids. Trimming at V came to 12 bases and at J to 1 base, leaving 5 bases not matched to a gene. CDR1 KGHDR and CDR2 SFDVKD come from the germline V gene. The chain's CDR3 is CAVGGQSGNTIYF. CDR3 DNA: TGTGCCGTAGGGGGACAGTCTGGAAACACCATATATTTT.

The chain links TRBV28 to TRBJ1-2, with D possibly matching TRBD1 (5 bases). The CDR3 extends over 16 amino acids. Germline lookup yields CDR1 MDHEN and CDR2 SYDVKM. Trimming shortened V by 6 bases and J by 4 bases, and 21 bases separated the two germline ends. The CDR3 region is CASSPGGSRGVYGYTF. DNA of the CDR3: TGTGCCAGCAGCCCGGGAGGGAGTCGAGGGGTCTATGGCTACACCTTC.

The rearrangement uses TRBV14 and TRBJ2-5, with D possibly matching TRBD2 (6 bases). The CDR3 is 13 residues long. Trimming cost V 4 bases and J 5 bases, with 11 bases left between them. Germline V CDR1 and CDR2: SGHDN, FVKESK. CDR3 region: CASSPGGFETQYF. DNA of the CDR3: TGTGCCAGCAGCCCCGGGGGATTCGAGACCCAGTACTTC.

This chain uses TRBV18 with TRBJ2-7, with TRBD1 matching over 7 bases. The CDR3 is 17 residues long. J gave up 0 bases and V 4 bases, and 12 bases lay outside the gene matches. Germline V gene lookup returns CDR1 KGHSH and CDR2 LQKENI. CDR3 nucleotides: TGTGCCAGCTCACTATACGACAGGGCCGACGTCTCCTACGAGCAGTACGTC. It yields the protein CASSLYDRADVSYEQYV.

The rearrangement uses TRBV7-6 and TRBJ2-1, with 11 bases identical to TRBD2. CDR1 is SGHVS, CDR2 FNYEAQ, per germline. With V trimmed by 1 base and J by 7 bases, 6 bases remained unmatched. There are 16 residues in the CDR3. CDR3 coding DNA: TGTGCCAGCAGCTTAGAGGCTAGCGGGGGGTCGAATGAGCAGTTCTTC. Its translation: CASSLEASGGSNEQFF.

The count of this clone is one. The gene calls are TRBV12-5 and TRBJ1-2; 8 nucleotides agree with TRBD1. The CDR3 runs 14 residues. After removal of 7 bases from V and 2 bases from J, the junction contained 6 bases not matched to a gene. Looked up from germline, CDR1 is LGHNT and CDR2 is FRNRAP. This chain's CDR3 is CASAPGGLNYGYTF. The CDR3 DNA is TGTGCTAGTGCCCCAGGGGGCTTGAACTATGGCTACACCTTC.

The chain employs TRBV7-8 and TRBJ2-7, with D perhaps TRBD1 (5 bases). Germline V gene sequence: CDR1 SGHVS, CDR2 FQNEAQ. Between the trimmed V and J ends, which lost 0 bases and 3 bases, there was a span of 6 bases. The CDR3 has 13 residues. In nucleotides, the CDR3 is TGTGCCAGCAGCTTAGCCAGGGACTACGAGCAGTACGTC. Translated: CASSLARDYEQYV.

This chain uses TRBV5-6 with TRBJ2-5, with 8 bases matching TRBD2. The CDR3 loop spans 15 amino acids. V gave up 4 bases and J gave up 5 bases; unmatched junction bases: 10. Per the germline V gene, CDR1 is SGHDT and CDR2 is YYEEEE. CDR3 amino acids: CASSAPRGGRETQYF. The CDR3, as DNA: TGTGCCAGCAGCGCCCCCCGGGGGGGCCGGGAGACCCAGTACTTC.

The rearrangement joins TRBV24-1 to TRBJ2-2; tentatively, D is TRBD2 (6 bases). Germline V gives CDR1 KGHDR, CDR2 SFDVKD. Deletions cut 9 bases from V and 0 bases from J, with 10 bases between. This CDR3 region has 14 residues. The CDR3 DNA sequence: TGTGCCACCGGGGGGACGGCGAACACCGGGGAGCTGTTTTTT. As protein: CATGGTANTGELFF.

The genes are TRBV29-1 and TRBJ2-3; D may be TRBD2 (5 bases). Germline V gene data show CDR1 as SQVTM and CDR2 as ANQGSEA. The CDR3 runs to 12 residues. The CDR3 loop is CSHARGTDTQYF. Written as DNA, the CDR3 is TGCAGTCATGCGCGGGGCACAGATACGCAGTATTTT.